This is a list of T cell receptor beta chains from one sample in a study of siplizumab effects on memory and regulatory T cells. Assay used: immunoSEQ multiplex PCR; TCRdb lists only in-frame clones, some missing. This sample has roughly 120,000 clones; roughly 92% occur once, and the top ten carry 1% to 1.5%. The sample comprised CD4+ T cells sorted from blood. These TCRs come from a human donor in good health. Both conserved end residues are part of each CDR3. The D gene is left open where the match is weak. The listing skips clone size in some rows; elsewhere it reads once, few, many or a size class.

V gene	clone size	D gene	J gene	CDR3 DNA	CDR3 protein
TRBV27	-	TRBD1	TRBJ1-1	TGTGCCAGCAGCTTACAGGGGTGGACTGAAGCTTTCTTT	CASSLQGWTEAFF
TRBV19	-	-	TRBJ2-1	TGTGCCAGTAGTATAGGATTAAAAGAGCAACGCTCCTACAATGAGCAGTTCTTC	CASSIGLKEQRSYNEQFF
TRBV12-5	-	TRBD1	TRBJ1-5	TGTGCTAGTGGTTTAAAATCCGGGACAGGGTATAATCAGCCCCAGCATTTT	CASGLKSGTGYNQPQHF
TRBV11-3	-	-	TRBJ2-1	TGTGCCAGCAGCCCTCGCCGCGGCGAAGGTGAGCAGTTCTTC	CASSPRRGEGEQFF
TRBV7-9	-	-	TRBJ1-3	TGTGCCAGCAGCCAGAGCCGCAGCTCTGGAAACACCATATATTTT	CASSQSRSSGNTIYF
TRBV9	-	TRBD2	TRBJ2-3	TGTGCCAGCAGCGTAACCGGACTAGCGGGGACAGATACGCAGTATTTT	CASSVTGLAGTDTQYF
TRBV6-5	-	-	TRBJ1-1	TGTGCCAGCAGTTACTCTCTCCGAGGAGGTGAAGCTTTCTTT	CASSYSLRGGEAFF
TRBV12-5	-	-	TRBJ1-6	TGTGCTAGTGGTTTGGCCACAGGGAGGGGTAATTCACCCCTCCACTTT	CASGLATGRGNSPLHF
TRBV4-1	-	TRBD1	TRBJ1-2	TGCGCCAGCAGCCACCCACGTGGGCAGAACAGGGGTGGCTACACCTTC	CASSHPRGQNRGGYTF
TRBV2	-	-	TRBJ1-1	TGTGCCAGCAGTCGGGTACGGGCGAACACTGAAGCTTTCTTT	CASSRVRANTEAFF
TRBV15	-	-	TRBJ1-3	TGTGCCACCAGCAGAGGAGTGGGCGGACTCTCTGGAAACACCATATATTTT	CATSRGVGGLSGNTIYF
TRBV19	-	TRBD2	TRBJ2-7	TGTGCCAGTAGTCACGGACTAGTCTACGAGCAGTACTTC	CASSHGLVYEQYF
TRBV9	-	-	TRBJ1-2	TGTGCCAGCAGCGTATTGGGGATTTCTGGCTACACCTTC	CASSVLGISGYTF
TRBV7-9	-	-	TRBJ1-6	TGTGCCAGCAGCCGAGACAGAGATAATTCACCCCTCCACTTT	CASSRDRDNSPLHF
TRBV5-8	-	-	TRBJ2-5	TGTGCCAGCAGCTTAGGGGGATTAGGGACCCAGTACTTC	CASSLGGLGTQYF
TRBV23-1	-	-	TRBJ2-7	TGCGCCAGCTTCAGGGGGGGACTCCCCTACGAGCAGTACTTC	CASFRGGLPYEQYF
TRBV6-5	-	TRBD1	TRBJ1-1	TGTGCCAGCAGCCAGGGACAGGCGAACACTGAAGCTTTCTTT	CASSQGQANTEAFF
TRBV25-1	once	-	TRBJ2-7	TGTGCCAGTGTCGACAGGCTCCCCGCCAATTTTTTTTACTTC	CASVDRLPANFFYF
TRBV12-5	few	TRBD1	TRBJ1-6	TGTGCTAGTGGTACCGGACAGGTTGATAATTCACCCCTCCACTTT	CASGTGQVDNSPLHF
TRBV19	-	-	TRBJ1-4	TGTGCCAGTAGTCTTGATGTTAAGGGGATTAATGAAAAACTGTTTTTT	CASSLDVKGINEKLFF
TRBV11-3	-	-	TRBJ2-1	TGTGCCAGCAGCTCCGCAGGGGACCGCAATGAGCAGTTCTTC	CASSSAGDRNEQFF
TRBV29-1	-	-	TRBJ1-1	TGCAGCGTTGAAAACAGGGAGGGTTATGAAGCTTTCTTT	CSVENREGYEAFF
TRBV19	-	-	TRBJ1-2	TGTGCCAGCTCTCTATACCCCGGGAAAGGAACACTCTATGGCTACACCTTC	CASSLYPGKGTLYGYTF
TRBV10-3	once	TRBD2	TRBJ2-2	TGTGCCATCAGTGATGCAGAAGCGGGAGGGCATACCGGGGAGCTGTTTTTT	CAISDAEAGGHTGELFF
TRBV7-3	-	-	TRBJ2-1	TGTGCCAGCAGCTTAGGGTATGCCTCCTACAATGAGCAGTTCTTC	CASSLGYASYNEQFF
TRBV18	-	-	TRBJ2-5	TGTGCCAGCTCCGGGACCTCGAAAGAGACCCAGTACTTC	CASSGTSKETQYF
TRBV18	-	-	TRBJ1-1	TGTGCCAGCTCACCACCTGCCGGGAACACTGAAGCTTTCTTT	CASSPPAGNTEAFF
TRBV6-1	-	-	TRBJ1-5	TGTGCCAGCAGTGAATGGCGGGACATTCAACCCCAGCATTTT	CASSEWRDIQPQHF
TRBV19	-	-	TRBJ2-7	TGTGCCAGTAGTATAAGGACCTCCTACGAGCAGTACTTC	CASSIRTSYEQYF
TRBV5-1	-	-	TRBJ2-2	TGCGCCAGCAGCTCGGGCAATTCGGGCACCGGGGAGCTGTTTTTT	CASSSGNSGTGELFF
TRBV18	-	TRBD1	TRBJ2-5	TGTGCCAGCTCATCTTCCGGGACAGGGGTGGAGACCCAGTACTTC	CASSSSGTGVETQYF
TRBV27	-	-	TRBJ1-2	TGTGCCAGCAGTCCTAGGGACATCAACTATGGCTACACCTTC	CASSPRDINYGYTF
TRBV29-1	once	-	TRBJ1-4	TGCAGCGTTTGGGCCTATGAAAAACTGTTTTTT	CSVWAYEKLFF
TRBV6-1	-	-	TRBJ2-2	TGTGCCAGCAGTGGAAGGCGGGGCAGGTCGAACACCGGGGAGCTGTTTTTT	CASSGRRGRSNTGELFF
TRBV5-6	few	TRBD1	TRBJ2-3	TGTGCCAGCAGCTTGCTCGGGCAGGGGGCCACAGATACGCAGTATTTT	CASSLLGQGATDTQYF
TRBV5-1	-	-	TRBJ2-7	TGCGCCAGCAGGAGGCTTACCTTGAAGGACGAGCAGTACTTC	CASRRLTLKDEQYF
TRBV7-9	-	TRBD1	TRBJ1-4	TGTGCCAGCAGCCCCTCGGACAGGGGTGAAAAACTGTTTTTT	CASSPSDRGEKLFF
TRBV9	-	-	TRBJ2-1	TGTGCCAGCAGCGTAGGACACGGGGACAATGAGCAGTTCTTC	CASSVGHGDNEQFF
TRBV18	once	-	TRBJ1-1	TGTGCCAGCTCACCAGGGGGCCCGAACACTGAAGCTTTCTTT	CASSPGGPNTEAFF
TRBV5-5	-	TRBD2	TRBJ2-7	TGTGCCAGCAGCTTGTGGGGCCGCGGGGGAGGCGAGCAGTACTTC	CASSLWGRGGGEQYF
TRBV5-1	-	-	TRBJ2-7	TGCGCCAGCAGCCTCGGTCTCAGTTCCTACGAGCAGTACTTC	CASSLGLSSYEQYF
TRBV6-6	once	-	TRBJ1-3	TGTGCCAGCAGCCCTAGGGAAAGCGGTTACACCATATATTTT	CASSPRESGYTIYF
TRBV2	-	-	TRBJ1-4	TGTGCCAGCAGTGAATCGGTGGCGGTTCTGTTTTTT	CASSESVAVLFF
TRBV11-2	-	-	TRBJ1-1	TGTGCCAGCAGCGACCGACAGAGGATGAACACTGAAGCTTTCTTT	CASSDRQRMNTEAFF
TRBV6-6	-	-	TRBJ1-5	TGTGCCAGCAGATACTCAGGGAGAGGGGATCAGCCCCAGCATTTT	CASRYSGRGDQPQHF